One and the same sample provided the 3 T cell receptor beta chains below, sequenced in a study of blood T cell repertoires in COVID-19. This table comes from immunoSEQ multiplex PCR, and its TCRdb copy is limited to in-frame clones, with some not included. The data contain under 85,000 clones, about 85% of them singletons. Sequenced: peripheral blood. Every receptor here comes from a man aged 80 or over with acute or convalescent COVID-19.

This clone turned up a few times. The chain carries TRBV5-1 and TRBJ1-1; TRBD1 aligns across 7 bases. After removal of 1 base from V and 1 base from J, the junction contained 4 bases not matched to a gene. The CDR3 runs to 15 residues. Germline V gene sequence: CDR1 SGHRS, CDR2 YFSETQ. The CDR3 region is CASSLRGQKNTEAFF. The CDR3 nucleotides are TGCGCCAGCAGCTTGCGGGGACAGAAGAACACTGAAGCTTTCTTT.

The CDR3 DNA reads as TGTGCCAGTAGATTGGAGCGTACCACCGGGGAGCTGTTTTTT. Its translation: CASRLERTTGELFF. The chain carries TRBV19 and TRBJ2-2; D is unresolved. This CDR3 has 14 residues. Germline lookup yields CDR1 LNHDA and CDR2 SQIVND (reference sequence). V was trimmed by 6 bases and J by 4 bases, leaving 12 bases between them.

The CDR3 DNA follows: TGTGCCAGTAGTATTGGACAGGGCACCTATGGCTACACCTTC. Encoded protein: CASSIGQGTYGYTF. The chain recombines TRBV19 with TRBJ1-2, with 8 positions matching TRBD1. The J segment lost 4 bases and the V segment lost 3 bases, leaving 4 bases of the junction unmatched. Germline CDR1 LNHDA, CDR2 SQIVND (reference sequence). The CDR3 has 14 residues.